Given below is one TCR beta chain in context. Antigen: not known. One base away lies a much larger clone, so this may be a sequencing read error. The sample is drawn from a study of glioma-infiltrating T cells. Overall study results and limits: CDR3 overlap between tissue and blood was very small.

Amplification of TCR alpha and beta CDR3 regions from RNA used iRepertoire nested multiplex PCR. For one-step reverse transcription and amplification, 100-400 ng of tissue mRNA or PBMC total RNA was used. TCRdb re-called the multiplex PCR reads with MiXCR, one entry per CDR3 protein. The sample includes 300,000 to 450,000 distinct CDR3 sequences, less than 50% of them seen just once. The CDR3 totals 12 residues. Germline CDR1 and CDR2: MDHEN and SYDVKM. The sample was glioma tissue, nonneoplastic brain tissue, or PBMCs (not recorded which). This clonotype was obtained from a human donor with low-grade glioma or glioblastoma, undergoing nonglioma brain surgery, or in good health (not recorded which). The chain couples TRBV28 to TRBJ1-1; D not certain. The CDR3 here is CASRDPGTEALF. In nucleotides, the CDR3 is TGTGCCAGCAGGGACCCTGGCACTGAAGCTCTCTTT.